The 19 T cell receptor beta chains below all came from one sample that was sequenced in a study of regulatory T cells in long-lasting Graves disease. HTBI primers from iRepertoire and Arm-PCR of CDR3 regions yielded the TCR beta libraries. One entry per CDR3 protein results from TCRdb running MiXCR on the multiplex PCR reads. The sample holds about 420,000 distinct CDR3 sequences, less than 20% seen once. Described time point: newly diagnosed GD, antithyroid drugs for less than 3 months. From PBMCs, RNA was extracted and then used to make the TCR library. These sequences were also reported in another study, on T cells in Graves' hyperthyroidism and ophthalmopathy.

The sample in question was peripheral blood mononuclear cells (PBMCs), obtained at new diagnosis, from a patient treated with antithyroid drugs. The receptors were sampled from a woman younger than 30 with Graves disease.

This clonotype has a count of ten or more. The CDR3 DNA is TGTGCCAGCAGCTTAGCTAGTCAAGAGACCCAGTACTTC. Translating it yields CASSLASQETQYF. This chain uses TRBV7-9 with TRBJ2-5; D uncertain. Germline V gene data show CDR1 as SEHNR and CDR2 as FQNEAQ (reference sequence). This CDR3 contains 13 residues. V shed 0 bases and J shed 2 bases, with 4 bases lying between them.

This clonotype was observed many times. The rearrangement links TRBV27 to TRBJ2-5; D is unresolved. Germline V gives CDR1 MNHEY, CDR2 SMNVEV (reference sequence). This CDR3 spans 16 amino acids. The V end lost 4 bases, the J end lost 1 base, and 16 bases lay between the germline ends. Here the CDR3 DNA reads TGTGCCAGCAGTTCAATTCTTAGGCCGGTCCAAGAGACCCAGTACTTC. This gives the protein CASSSILRPVQETQYF.

This clonotype was counted many times. The V call is TRBV7-9, the J call TRBJ1-4, with TRBD1 matching 7 bases. V lost 2 bases, J lost 4 bases, and 7 bases stayed unmatched. This CDR3 comprises 16 residues. Germline V gene data show CDR1 as SEHNR and CDR2 as FQNEAQ (reference sequence). This CDR3 is CASSLSQGQVNEKLFF. The CDR3 bases are TGTGCCAGCAGCTTAAGCCAAGGACAGGTTAATGAAAAACTGTTTTTT.

The chain links TRBV4-2 to TRBJ2-1, with unresolved D. Germline values: CDR1 LGHNA, CDR2 YNFKEQ. CDR3 length: 15 amino acids. Trimming removed 1 base from V and 7 bases from J, with 14 bases in between. CDR3 sequence reads: CASSQGAVGWNEQFF. In DNA form, the CDR3 reads TGTGCCAGCAGCCAAGGGGCGGTAGGGTGGAATGAGCAGTTCTTC.

This clonotype was seen ten or more times. The chain joins TRBV7-9 to TRBJ2-7; tentatively, D is TRBD1 (6 bases). The V end was cut by 6 bases, the J end by 0 bases, with 15 bases between. The CDR3 spans 15 residues. The germline CDR1 and CDR2 sequences are SEHNR and FQNEAQ (reference sequence). For the CDR3, the DNA is TGTGCCAGCAGTTATGACAGGACGAGCTCCTACGAGCAGTACTTC. Residues: CASSYDRTSSYEQYF.

The table lists this clonotype with many counts. The chain uses TRBV12-3 or TRBV12-4 and TRBJ1-4; TRBD1 matches 7 bases. This CDR3 region has 14 residues. Trimming removed 4 bases from V and 7 bases from J; junction bases left unmatched: 6. Here the CDR3 reads CASSSGTASEKLFF. CDR3 coding DNA: TGTGCCAGCAGTTCTGGGACAGCGAGTGAAAAACTGTTTTTT.

This clonotype was observed a few times. J is TRBJ2-5 and V is TRBV15; TRBD1 matches 10 bases. The DNA matches TRBJ2-1 better at its end, which makes the J call doubtful. The CDR3 covers 17 residues. Germline V gene lookup returns CDR1 LNHNV and CDR2 YYDKDF (reference sequence). CDR3 DNA: TGTGCCACCAGCCGCGGGACAGGGGACAGCAGGTACAATGAGCAGTTCTTC. Protein product: CATSRGTGDSRYNEQFF.

The V gene is TRBV7-2, the J gene TRBJ2-1; 9 nucleotides align to TRBD2. Germline V gene lookup returns CDR1 SGHTA and CDR2 FQGNSA. Trimming at V came to 4 bases and at J to 8 bases, leaving 9 bases not matched to a gene. This CDR3 has 15 residues. The CDR3: CASSSLAGCFDEQFF. The DNA of the CDR3 is TGTGCCAGCAGCTCCCTAGCGGGATGTTTCGATGAGCAGTTCTTC.

This clonotype was seen at least ten times. V and J are TRBV6-2 or TRBV6-3 and TRBJ1-2; D is perhaps TRBD1 (6 bases). Deletions cut 5 bases from V and 2 bases from J, with 12 bases between. The CDR3 has 14 amino acids. CDR1 MNHEY and CDR2 SVGEGT come from the germline V gene. The CDR3 here is CASSVTGMNYGYTF. The CDR3 region has the DNA TGTGCCAGCAGTGTTACAGGGATGAACTATGGCTACACCTTC.

This clonotype was recorded many times. The J gene is TRBJ1-1, the V gene TRBV10-3, with D uncertain. CDR3 size: 15 residues. Germline CDR1 and CDR2: ENHRY and SYGVKD. The V gene lost 5 bases and the J gene lost 2 bases, with 15 bases spanning the gap. The DNA for the CDR3 is TGTGCCATCAGTCCGATAGGGCAGATCAACACTGAAGCTTTCTTT. Its protein product is CAISPIGQINTEAFF.

This chain joins TRBV5-1 and TRBJ2-1, with D perhaps matching TRBD1 (5 bases). CDR1 and CDR2 (germline): SGHRS, YFSETQ. This CDR3 has 15 residues. Between the trimmed V and J ends, which lost 0 bases and 12 bases, there was a span of 19 bases. CDR3 sequence reads: CASSLVAGPTSVQFF. As DNA, the CDR3 is TGCGCCAGCAGCTTGGTGGCAGGGCCCACAAGCGTGCAGTTCTTC.

This clonotype has more than one count but fewer than ten. The gene calls are TRBV15 and TRBJ2-7; no clear D gene. The CDR3 covers 14 residues. CDR1 is LNHNV and CDR2 is YYDKDF in the germline V gene (reference sequence). Trimming cost V 0 bases and J 1 base, with 7 bases left between them. This CDR3 reads CATSREGVSYEQYF. The CDR3 DNA follows: TGTGCCACCAGCAGAGAAGGAGTTTCCTACGAGCAGTACTTC.

This clonotype occurred many times. This CDR3 reads CASSLAHYTGELFF. In DNA, the CDR3 is TGTGCCAGCAGCTTAGCGCACTACACCGGGGAGCTGTTTTTT. The chain links TRBV7-2 to TRBJ2-2; D call uncertain. The CDR3 length is 14 residues. Trimming took off 0 bases at V and 3 bases at J, with 5 bases between the two ends. The germline CDR1 and CDR2 sequences are SGHTA and FQGNSA.

The sample holds many counts of this clonotype. This chain joins TRBV5-1 and TRBJ2-7, with D possibly matching TRBD1 (6 bases). Deletions cut 4 bases from V and 3 bases from J, with 14 bases between. The CDR3 has 14 amino acids. Germline CDR1 and CDR2: SGHRS and YFSETQ. In nucleotides, the CDR3 is TGCGCCAGCAGCGCTAGACAGGACCGCTACGAGCAGTACTTC. Translated, it gives CASSARQDRYEQYF.

Concerning this clonotype: This may arise from a read error, as a much more abundant clone is one base away. The V call is TRBV30, the J call TRBJ1-1; tentatively, D is TRBD1 (6 bases). The CDR3 contains 13 residues. In germline, CDR1 is GTSNPN, CDR2 SVGIG (reference sequence). CDR3 region: CAWGVGQNTEAFF. The CDR3 coding sequence is TGTGCCTGGGGTGTGGGACAGAACACTGAAGCTTTCTTT.

This clonotype was seen ten or more times. The chain employs TRBV6-5 and TRBJ1-4, with 9 bases identical to TRBD1. CDR3 length: 15 residues. The junction had 4 bases not matched to a gene; V was cut back by 1 base and J by 7 bases. CDR1 and CDR2 from the germline V gene are MNHEY and SVGAGI. CDR3 DNA: TGTGCCAGCAGTTACTGGGGACAGGGTCGTGAAAAACTGTTTTTT. Amino acid sequence: CASSYWGQGREKLFF.

The V gene is TRBV9, the J gene TRBJ2-1; 10 nucleotides line up with TRBD2. V lost 0 bases and J lost 8; bases outside the gene matches: 8. The CDR3 runs to 16 residues. Germline CDR1 reads SGDLS; CDR2 reads YYNGEE. In nucleotides, the CDR3 is TGTGCCAGCAGCGTAGGGGCTAGCGGGAGATCAGATGAGCAGTTCTTC. Protein sequence: CASSVGASGRSDEQFF.

V usage is TRBV7-2 and J usage is TRBJ1-4; 8 bases match TRBD1. The CDR3 loop spans 15 amino acids. With 5 bases clipped from V and 5 bases from J, the junction kept 7 bases outside the gene matches. Germline CDR1 SGHTA, CDR2 FQGNSA. The CDR3 DNA is TGTGCCAGCAGCCCCGGGACAGGTTCAAATGAAAAACTGTTTTTT. Amino acid sequence: CASSPGTGSNEKLFF.

The table lists this clonotype with a few counts. The genes are TRBV4-3 and TRBJ2-7, with D unclear. Germline V gene lookup returns CDR1 LGHNA and CDR2 YSLEER. The V gene lost 0 bases and the J gene lost 2 bases, with 8 bases spanning the gap. This CDR3 has 14 amino acids. This CDR3 reads CASSQDLIAYEQYF. CDR3 sequence (DNA): TGCGCCAGCAGCCAAGATCTCATAGCCTACGAGCAGTACTTC.